This T cell receptor beta chain appears in the sequencing data of a study of cytomegalovirus exposure and HLA in healthy donors. Study details: The roughly 120 validation repertoires, a later analysis reported, used the same platform as the approximately 730 repertoires from the first cohort. Regarding the study as a whole: The authors listed about 170 TCR beta chains as cytomegalovirus-associated. Later, an analysis found that TCR clusters from the first cohort tended to co-occur in the 90 to 150 validation repertoires. While the bulk of TCR sequences proved rare, some public TCRs turned up in many donors.

Generated by immunoSEQ multiplex PCR, the TCRdb table keeps only in-frame clones and is missing some. Found here are about 240,000 clones, about 86% of them singletons; the top ten hold 1% to 1.5%. Concerning this clone: Its specificity is not known.

The clonotype originates from a woman in her 30s in good health and CMV-seropositive. Sequences were obtained from PBMCs.

CDR3 sequence: CAWSVVKGPTGYGYTF. The CDR3, as DNA: TGTGCCTGGAGTGTTGTAAAAGGCCCCACGGGCTATGGCTACACCTTC. The genes are TRBV30 and TRBJ1-2; D is unclear. CDR1 is GTSNPN, CDR2 SVGIG, per germline (reference sequence). V lost 0 bases and J 4 bases, leaving 18 bases between the germline ends. This CDR3 region has 16 residues.